Below are 9 T cell receptor beta chains sequenced from a single sample in a study of CD8 T cells in Susac syndrome. RNA amounts of about 0.5 to 1 ug underwent reverse transcription with random hexamers. TCRdb re-analysed the immunoSEQ multiplex PCR reads in MiXCR, keeping a single row per CDR3 protein. The sample lists some 110,000 distinct CDR3 sequences; approximately 95% were seen once. Sequencing input: CD8+ T cells from PBMCs. The receptors originated from a human donor with multiple sclerosis.

The chain joins TRBV4-1 to TRBJ1-2; maybe TRBD1 (5 bases). The CDR3 is 16 amino acids. Germline lookup yields CDR1 MGHRA and CDR2 YSYEKL. Trimming took 0 bases from V and 3 from J, leaving 14 bases between them. The CDR3 spells CASSQDSTAEHYGYTF. CDR3 DNA: TGCGCCAGCAGCCAAGATTCGACAGCCGAACACTATGGCTACACCTTC.

This clonotype was counted a single time. The chain links TRBV5-1 to TRBJ2-5; 7 nucleotides agree with TRBD2. This CDR3 region has 17 residues. The J segment lost 0 bases and the V segment lost 2 bases, leaving 10 bases of the junction unmatched. The germline gives CDR1 SGHRS, CDR2 YFSETQ. The CDR3 DNA follows: TGCGCCAGCAGCTTCTTACCGGGACTATGGGACCAAGAGACCCAGTACTTC. Its protein product is CASSFLPGLWDQETQYF.

The chain recombines TRBV3-1 with TRBJ2-5; tentatively, D is TRBD2 (5 bases). The V end lost 4 bases, the J end lost 2 bases, and 20 bases lay between the germline ends. The germline V gene encodes CDR1 LGHDT and CDR2 YNNKEL (reference sequence). This CDR3 has 17 amino acids. The CDR3: CASSLEAPGSRQETQYF. CDR3 nucleotides: TGTGCCAGCAGCCTTGAGGCCCCGGGAAGTCGACAAGAGACCCAGTACTTC.

This chain uses TRBV5-1 with TRBJ2-2; D is uncertain. With 5 bases removed from V and 6 bases from J, the gap between germline ends came to 5 bases. The CDR3 runs 11 residues. The germline CDR1 and CDR2 sequences are SGHRS and YFSETQ. CDR3: CASSTAGELFF. The CDR3 nucleotides are TGCGCCAGCAGTACCGCCGGGGAGCTGTTTTTT.

The chain joins TRBV13 to TRBJ1-3; D remains ambiguous. Trimming pared 2 bases from V and 0 bases from J, leaving 5 bases between. This CDR3 spans 14 amino acids. Germline V gene lookup returns CDR1 PRHDT and CDR2 FYEKMQ (reference sequence). The CDR3 is CASSLPDSGNTIYF. In DNA form, the CDR3 reads TGTGCCAGCAGCTTACCCGACTCTGGAAACACCATATATTTT.

This chain links TRBV2 with TRBJ1-1; a weak D match, TRBD1 (6 bases). Trimming removed 3 bases from V and 1 base from J, with 9 bases in between. The CDR3 loop spans 14 amino acids. Germline V CDR1 and CDR2: SNHLY, FYNNEI. The DNA of the CDR3 is TGTGCCAGCAGTGAGAGCAGGGGGAACACTGAAGCTTTCTTT. The encoded protein is CASSESRGNTEAFF. Complete variable domain (other parts from reference TRBV2 and TRBJ1-1): EPEVTQTPSHQVTQMGQEVILRCVPISNHLYFYWYRQILGQKVEFLVSFYNNEISEKSEIFDDQFSVERPDGSNFTLKIRSTKLEDSAMYFCASSESRGNTEAFFGQGTRLTVV.

The V call is TRBV6-5, the J call TRBJ1-5, with 7 nucleotides matching TRBD1. This CDR3 region has 14 residues. V dropped 7 bases and J dropped 3; count of bases not matched to a gene: 6. From germline, CDR1 is MNHEY and CDR2 SVGAGI. CDR3: CASMDQGDNQPQHF. In nucleotides, the CDR3 is TGTGCCAGCATGGATCAGGGGGACAATCAGCCCCAGCATTTT.

This chain uses TRBV4-2 with TRBJ1-2, with TRBD1 matching 9 bases. This CDR3 has 16 residues. Germline lookup yields CDR1 LGHNA and CDR2 YNFKEQ. With V trimmed by 2 bases and J by 7 bases, 11 bases remained unmatched. This CDR3 is CASSQNAGQGTGGYTF. CDR3 bases: TGTGCCAGCAGCCAAAACGCAGGACAGGGGACGGGTGGCTACACCTTC.

CDR3 amino acids: CASSEGAGTEAFF. CDR3 nucleotides: TGTGCCAGCAGCGAGGGGGCGGGGACTGAAGCTTTCTTT. V and J are TRBV9 and TRBJ1-1; 7 bases fit TRBD1. Germline lookup yields CDR1 SGDLS and CDR2 YYNGEE. CDR3 length: 13 amino acids. Trimming removed 3 bases from V and 5 bases from J; junction bases left unmatched: 4.